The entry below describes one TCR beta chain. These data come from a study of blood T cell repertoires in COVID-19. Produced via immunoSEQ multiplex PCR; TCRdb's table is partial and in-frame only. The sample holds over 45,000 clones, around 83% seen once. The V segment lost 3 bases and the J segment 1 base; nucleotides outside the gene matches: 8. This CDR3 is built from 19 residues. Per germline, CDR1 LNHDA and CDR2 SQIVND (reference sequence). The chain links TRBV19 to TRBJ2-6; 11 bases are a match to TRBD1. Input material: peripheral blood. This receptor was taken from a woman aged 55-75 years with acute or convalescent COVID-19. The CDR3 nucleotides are TGTGCCAGTAGTATGTACCCCGGGACAGGGGGTTCTGGGGCCAACGTCCTGACTTTC. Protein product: CASSMYPGTGGSGANVLTF.